A single T cell receptor (beta chain) is shown here with its context. The target antigen is unknown. A junction end diverges from the germline sequence, so it may reflect a read error. This specimen belongs to a study of CD8+ T cells in alopecia areata. Notes on the study in general: There were also resident alphabeta T cells of normal skin sequenced in scalp samples.

Once RNA had been extracted, it was reverse transcribed into cDNA to act as the sequencing template. Clones were read by immunoSEQ multiplex PCR, and TCRdb kept only the in-frame ones, dropping some. The top ten clones hold less than 0.6% of a sample with hundreds of thousands of clones, around 62% of them seen once. Punch biopsies of lesional scalp, plus peripheral blood, were taken from alopecia areata patients. This TCR derives from a human donor with alopecia areata. This material consisted of CD4+ T cells sorted from blood, taken at week 0.

CDR3 in DNA: TGTGCCAGCAGCCCCGAGTCGGTATTTCCTAAACATTCCGACTTC. It translates to CASSPESVFPKHSDF. This chain uses TRBV5-6 with TRBJ2-4; unclear D gene. Germline V CDR1 and CDR2: SGHDT, YYEEEE. This CDR3 contains 15 residues.